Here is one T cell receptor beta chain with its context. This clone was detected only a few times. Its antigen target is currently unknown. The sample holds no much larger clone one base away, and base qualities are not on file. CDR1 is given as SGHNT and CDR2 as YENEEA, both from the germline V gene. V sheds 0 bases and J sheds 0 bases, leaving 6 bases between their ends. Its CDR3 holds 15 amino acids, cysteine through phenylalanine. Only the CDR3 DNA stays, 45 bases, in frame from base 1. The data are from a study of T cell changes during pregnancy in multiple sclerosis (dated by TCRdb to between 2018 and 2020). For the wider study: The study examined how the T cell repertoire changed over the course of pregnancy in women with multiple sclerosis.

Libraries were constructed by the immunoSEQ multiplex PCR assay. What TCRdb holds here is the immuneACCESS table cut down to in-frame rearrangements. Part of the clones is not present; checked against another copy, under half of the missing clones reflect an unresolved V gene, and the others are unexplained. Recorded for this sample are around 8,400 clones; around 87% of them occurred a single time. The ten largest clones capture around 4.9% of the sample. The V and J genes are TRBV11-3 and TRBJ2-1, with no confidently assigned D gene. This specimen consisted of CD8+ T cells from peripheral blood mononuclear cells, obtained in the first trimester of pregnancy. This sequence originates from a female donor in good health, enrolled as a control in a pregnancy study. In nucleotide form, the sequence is TGTGCCAGCAGCTTAGACCTAAACTCCTACAATGAGCAGTTCTTC. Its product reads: CASSLDLNSYNEQFF.